Presented here are 28 T cell receptor beta chains from one specimen sequenced in a study of blood T cells in healthy people across ages. Primed by a sample-barcoded 5' primer and a J-beta primer mix, a second PCR proceeded for roughly 7 to 12 cycles. TCRdb processed the 5' RACE reads anew with MiXCR; each CDR3 protein has one entry. The sample consists of 550,000 to 800,000 distinct CDR3 sequences, around 21% of them appearing once. Input material: blood. These receptors were obtained from a man aged 70-80 years in good health.

This clonotype occurred many times. J is TRBJ1-4 and V is TRBV20-1, with TRBD1 matching over 7 bases. The V gene's germline CDR1 is DFQATT and CDR2 SNEGSKA (reference sequence). J was trimmed by 7 bases and V by 5 bases; bases with no gene match: 7. The CDR3 is made up of 13 amino acids. The CDR3, as DNA: TGCAGTGCTGCCCCGGGACAGAGTGAAAAACTGTTTTTT. This gives the protein CSAAPGQSEKLFF.

V and J are TRBV7-8 and TRBJ2-7; 7 nucleotides agree with TRBD1. V shed 5 bases and J 8 bases; nucleotides not matched to a gene: 12. Germline CDR1 is SGHVS and CDR2 is FQNEAQ. This CDR3 has 14 amino acids. In nucleotides, the CDR3 is TGTGCCAGCAGCCCCCGGGACAGCACTATGAAGCAGTACTTC. Protein product: CASSPRDSTMKQYF.

The chain carries TRBV27 and TRBJ2-5, with 9 positions matching TRBD2. This CDR3 spans 17 amino acids. Germline V lookup: CDR1 MNHEY, CDR2 SMNVEV (reference sequence). The ends lost 3 bases at V and 0 bases at J; junction bases unmatched: 8. The CDR3 loop is CASSFQRGLAHQETQYF. The CDR3 DNA sequence: TGTGCCAGCAGTTTTCAGAGAGGACTAGCGCACCAAGAGACCCAGTACTTC.

In this sample, this clonotype turned up many times. This chain joins TRBV21-1 and TRBJ2-7; the table's D call, TRBD1, was not checked against the DNA. TRBV21-1 is recorded as a pseudogene. The CDR3 extends over 15 amino acids. This CDR3 is CASGQLGTGAYEQYF. The CDR3 DNA sequence: TGTGCCAGCGGCCAGCTCGGGACAGGGGCCTACGAGCAGTACTTC.

The table lists this clonotype with a few counts. A read error may account for a junction end that differs from germline. The chain couples TRBV3-1 to TRBJ1-1; TRBD1 might be the D (5 bases). The CDR3 contains 13 residues. Germline V gene lookup returns CDR1 LGHDT and CDR2 YNNKEL (reference sequence). CDR3 bases: TGTGCCAGCAGCCAAGGGGGCAGTGCTTCGGGAATCTTT. It is translated as CASSQGGSASGIF.

This clonotype has only a few counts. The chain links TRBV29-1 to TRBJ2-7, with D unclear. V was shortened by 4 bases and J by 2 bases, with 15 bases between the two germline ends. This CDR3 has 14 residues. Per the germline V gene, CDR1 is SQVTM and CDR2 is ANQGSEA. The CDR3 spells CSVVSAANPYEQYF. Here the CDR3 DNA reads TGCAGCGTTGTTTCGGCAGCCAACCCCTACGAGCAGTACTTC.

This clonotype was detected a few times. J is TRBJ2-7 and V is TRBV6-6, with a possible D match to TRBD2 (6 bases). This CDR3 is built from 12 residues. CDR1 and CDR2 from the germline V gene are MNHNY and SVGAGI (reference sequence). The V end lost 8 bases, the J end lost 3 bases, and 11 bases lay between the germline ends. The CDR3 coding sequence is TGTGCCAGCCGCCAGGGACTCTACGAGCAGTACTTC. Translating it yields CASRQGLYEQYF.

This clonotype was detected ten times or more. The rearrangement links TRBV29-1 to TRBJ2-5; 8 nucleotides line up with TRBD1. This CDR3 spans 13 amino acids. The germline gives CDR1 SQVTM, CDR2 ANQGSEA. V lost 5 bases and J lost 0; bases outside the gene matches: 2. Here the CDR3 reads CSVHRGNQETQYF. CDR3 DNA: TGCAGCGTTCACAGGGGGAACCAAGAGACCCAGTACTTC.

This clonotype appeared many times. V is TRBV12-5 and J is TRBJ2-6; 10 bases are a match to TRBD2. The CDR3 length is 17 residues. V lost 3 bases, J lost 3 bases, and 5 bases stayed unmatched. Germline assignment: CDR1 LGHNT and CDR2 FRNRAP. The CDR3 loop is CASGFRLAGDGANVLTF. The CDR3 DNA follows: TGTGCTAGTGGTTTTAGGCTAGCGGGAGATGGGGCCAACGTCCTGACTTTC.

A few counts support this clonotype. The chain carries TRBV9 and TRBJ2-5; D remains ambiguous. Between the trimmed V and J ends, which lost 3 bases and 1 base, there was a span of 7 bases. The CDR3 has 13 residues. Germline CDR1 and CDR2: SGDLS and YYNGEE. CDR3 residues: CASSDQIQETQYF. CDR3 nucleotides: TGTGCCAGCAGCGACCAAATCCAAGAGACCCAGTACTTC.

This sequence joins TRBV5-1 and TRBJ2-5; tentatively, D is TRBD2 (6 bases). V was pared by 0 bases and J by 4 bases, with 13 bases between. The germline V gene has CDR1 SGHRS and CDR2 YFSETQ. This CDR3 has 15 amino acids. The CDR3 sequence: CASSLGAGGLETQYF. In nucleotides, the CDR3 is TGCGCCAGCAGCTTGGGGGCAGGAGGGTTAGAGACCCAGTACTTC.

The chain carries TRBV9 and TRBJ2-6, with D hard to call. The V gene's germline CDR1 is SGDLS and CDR2 YYNGEE. The CDR3 consists of 14 residues. V gave up 4 bases and J gave up 2 bases, with 7 bases separating them. CDR3 amino acids: CASSPRTGANVLTF. CDR3 sequence (DNA): TGTGCCAGCAGCCCCCGTACTGGGGCCAACGTCCTGACTTTC.

CDR3 in DNA: TGCAGTGCCCCCTCGGGACCTAATGAAAAACTGTTTTTT. It specifies CSAPSGPNEKLFF. The chain combines TRBV20-1 with TRBJ1-4, with D tentatively TRBD1 (5 bases). Trimming left V 6 bases short and J 3 bases short, with 11 bases between. This CDR3 is built from 13 residues. The germline V gene has CDR1 DFQATT and CDR2 SNEGSKA (reference sequence).

The chain combines TRBV6-2 or TRBV6-3 with TRBJ2-7; 10 nucleotides line up with TRBD1. The CDR3 spans 16 residues. Trimming at V came to 7 bases and at J to 2 bases, leaving 11 bases not matched to a gene. Germline-derived CDR1 and CDR2 are MNHEY and SVGEGT. The CDR3 DNA is TGTGCCAGCACTTCCCCTCCCGGGACAGGGGCCTACGAGCAGTACTTC. Translating it yields CASTSPPGTGAYEQYF.

The V call is TRBV30, the J call TRBJ1-1; the D is unclear. CDR3 length: 13 amino acids. The ends were cut back, 6 bases at V and 2 bases at J, with 13 bases in the middle. Germline V gene lookup returns CDR1 GTSNPN and CDR2 SVGIG (reference sequence). The CDR3 bases are TGTGCCTGTTCACCGAATCCCAACACTGAAGCTTTCTTT. This translates into CACSPNPNTEAFF. Based on the CDR3 plus reference TRBV30 and TRBJ1-1, the full variable domain is SQTIHQWPATLVQPVGSPLSLECTVEGTSNPNLYWYRQAAGRGLQLLFYSVGIGQISSEVPQNLSASRPQDRQFILSSKKLLLSDSGFYLCACSPNPNTEAFFGQGTRLTVV.

This chain joins TRBV5-1 and TRBJ2-5, with 11 bases aligning to TRBD1. TRBJ2-1 matches the DNA end more closely, so the J call is doubtful. Germline-derived CDR1 and CDR2 are SGHRS and YFSETQ. The CDR3 is 15 residues long. CDR3 sequence reads: CASTQGQGASNEQFF. CDR3 DNA sequence: TGCGCCAGCACCCAAGGACAGGGGGCAAGTAATGAGCAGTTCTTC.

This chain links TRBV20-1 with TRBJ2-2, with a weak D call TRBD2 (6 bases). This CDR3 is built from 16 residues. V lost 3 bases to trimming and J lost 4 bases, with 18 bases between them. Germline CDR1 and CDR2: DFQATT and SNEGSKA (reference sequence). CDR3 coding DNA: TGCAGTGCTAGCCCACTAGAGAGGGGACTCACCGGGGAGCTGTTTTTT. It is translated as CSASPLERGLTGELFF.

The chain recombines TRBV5-4 with TRBJ1-5; the D gene is possibly TRBD1 (6 bases). The CDR3 contains 13 residues. Trimming shortened V by 4 bases and J by 7 bases, and 12 bases separated the two germline ends. Germline-derived CDR1 and CDR2 are SGHNT and YYREEE (reference sequence). The CDR3 protein is CASSMGAGQPQHF. The CDR3 coding sequence is TGTGCCAGCAGCATGGGGGCGGGACAGCCCCAGCATTTT.

The table lists this clonotype with a few counts. V and J are TRBV5-5 and TRBJ2-1, with D perhaps assigned TRBD1 or TRBD2 (5 bases each). CDR3 length equals 15 residues. V was clipped by 2 bases and J by 3 bases, with 12 bases between them. Germline CDR1 SGHKS, CDR2 YYEKEE (reference sequence). CDR3 coding DNA: TGTGCCAGCAGCTTCAACACAGGAGGCTACAATGAGCAGTTCTTC. This translates into CASSFNTGGYNEQFF. The full variable domain, with the rest looked up from reference TRBV5-5 and TRBJ2-1, is DAGVTQSPTHLIKTRGQQVTLRCSPISGHKSVSWYQQVLGQGPQFIFQYYEKEERGRGNFPDRFSARQFPNYSSELNVNALLLGDSALYLCASSFNTGGYNEQFFGPGTRLTVL.

This clonotype occurred a few times. This chain connects TRBV5-1 to TRBJ1-1; the D gene is possibly TRBD1 (5 bases). CDR1 and CDR2 (germline): SGHRS, YFSETQ. Trimming shortened V by 6 bases and J by 0 bases, and 15 bases separated the two germline ends. The CDR3 is made up of 15 amino acids. The CDR3 loop reads CASNPGRLMNTEAFF. In nucleotides, the CDR3 is TGCGCCAGCAACCCGGGGCGACTGATGAACACTGAAGCTTTCTTT.

A few counts support this clonotype. A read error may account for a junction end that differs from germline. V usage is TRBV12-3 or TRBV12-4 and J usage is TRBJ2-1; TRBD1 matches at 7 bases. The CDR3 has 15 amino acids. The CDR3: CASRPPYRGGNEQLF. The DNA for the CDR3 is TGTGCCAGCAGACCCCCCTACAGGGGCGGCAATGAGCAGCTCTTC.

Only a few counts were recorded for this clonotype. This chain links TRBV5-1 with TRBJ2-5, with D perhaps TRBD1 (6 bases). TRBJ2-7 explains the end of the DNA better; the J call may be wrong. Looked up from germline, CDR1 is SGHRS and CDR2 is YFSETQ. CDR3 size: 13 residues. Here the CDR3 reads CASSQDRLDEQYF. CDR3 bases: TGCGCCAGCAGCCAAGACAGGCTCGACGAGCAGTACTTC.

This clonotype has at least ten counts. The chain's CDR3 is CASSLRTYEQYF. CDR3 DNA: TGTGCCAGCAGCCTTAGGACCTACGAGCAGTACTTC. V and J are TRBV7-9 and TRBJ2-7; D is ambiguous. Between the trimmed V and J ends, which lost 5 bases and 2 bases, there was a span of 7 bases. CDR1 and CDR2 from the germline V gene are SEHNR and FQNEAQ (reference sequence). The CDR3 has 12 residues.

This clonotype has more than one count but fewer than ten. V usage is TRBV20-1 and J usage is TRBJ2-1; 9 bases match TRBD2. Germline CDR1 is DFQATT and CDR2 is SNEGSKA (reference sequence). The CDR3 runs to 16 residues. The junction had 8 bases not matched to a gene; V was cut back by 3 bases and J by 2 bases. CDR3: CSASLSSGRPYNEQFF. The CDR3 DNA reads as TGCAGTGCTAGCCTCAGTAGCGGGAGACCCTACAATGAGCAGTTCTTC.

This chain uses TRBV5-1 with TRBJ2-3; 10 nucleotides line up with TRBD2. Germline values: CDR1 SGHRS, CDR2 YFSETQ. This CDR3 contains 14 residues. Trimming cost V 3 bases and J 8 bases; bases outside gene matches: 6. In DNA form, the CDR3 reads TGCGCCAGCAGCTCGAGCGGGAGGGCAGGTACGCAGTATTTT. The encoded protein is CASSSSGRAGTQYF.

The rearrangement joins TRBV29-1 to TRBJ2-7, with a tentative D call TRBD2 (6 bases). Trimming stripped 6 bases from V and 9 bases from J, with 18 bases between. The CDR3 covers 12 residues. The germline CDR1 and CDR2 sequences are SQVTM and ANQGSEA. DNA of the CDR3: TGCAGCGTAGAGGGGACTTTGGGCCCGCAGTACTTC. Translating it yields CSVEGTLGPQYF.

V gene TRBV28 combines with J gene TRBJ2-1; no reliable D call. The CDR3 loop spans 11 amino acids. Trimming removed 6 bases from V and 10 bases from J, with 10 bases in between. Germline V lookup: CDR1 MDHEN, CDR2 SYDVKM. CDR3 nucleotides: TGTGCCAGCAGGCTCAGCAACGAGCAGTTCTTC. As protein: CASRLSNEQFF.

The V and J genes are TRBV6-5 and TRBJ2-3; 7 bases align to TRBD1. Looked up from germline, CDR1 is MNHEY and CDR2 is SVGAGI. CDR3 length: 14 amino acids. Germline trimming cut 7 bases from V and 4 bases from J; bases unmatched to any gene: 8. CDR3 DNA: TGTGCCAGCAAACAGGGGAATAATGCAGATACGCAGTATTTT. This translates into CASKQGNNADTQYF.